Below are 9 T cell receptor beta chains sequenced from a single sample in a study of a mutant IDH1 vaccine in newly diagnosed glioma. The data were produced by immunoSEQ multiplex PCR, yet TCRdb's version contains in-frame clones alone and is incomplete. Of tens of thousands of clones listed, 80% to 95% are singletons. Time point noted: week 35, safety follow-up. Alongside topical imiquimod, each dose of vaccine comprised 300 ug of mutant IDH1 20-mer peptide. Their cognate antigens are unknown. This sample comprised PBMCs, obtained from a glioma patient whose treatment included an IDH1 peptide vaccine. These receptors were taken from a man in his forties or fifties with glioma.

The rearrangement joins TRBV6-6 to TRBJ2-7; TRBD1 agrees at 8 bases. This CDR3 is 15 amino acids long. CDR1 is MNHNY, CDR2 SVGAGI, per germline (reference sequence). V shed 0 bases and J 5 bases; nucleotides not matched to a gene: 6. Written as DNA, the CDR3 is TGTGCCAGCAGTTACTCCCCAGGGGGCAGGAACGAGCAGTACTTC. Translated, it gives CASSYSPGGRNEQYF.

The CDR3 loop reads CAISESNRGFGYTF. CDR3 DNA sequence: TGTGCCATCAGTGAGTCGAACAGGGGGTTTGGCTACACCTTC. The J gene is TRBJ1-2, the V gene TRBV10-3; TRBD1 agrees at 8 bases. Germline lookup yields CDR1 ENHRY and CDR2 SYGVKD. The CDR3 is 14 residues long. The trim removed 0 bases at V and 7 bases at J, leaving 4 bases unmatched.

The chain recombines TRBV30 with TRBJ2-1; D not certain. CDR3 size: 14 residues. Trimming shortened V by 0 bases and J by 2 bases, and 8 bases separated the two germline ends. Germline assignment: CDR1 GTSNPN and CDR2 SVGIG (reference sequence). This chain's CDR3 is CAWSVQGPYNEQFF. CDR3 DNA: TGTGCCTGGAGTGTACAAGGCCCCTACAATGAGCAGTTCTTC.

The rearrangement uses TRBV5-1 and TRBJ2-2; TRBD1 matches at 8 bases. Germline CDR1 SGHRS, CDR2 YFSETQ. The CDR3 covers 16 residues. The V segment lost 4 bases and the J segment 2 bases; nucleotides outside the gene matches: 7. CDR3 loop: CASSVDRGLNTGELFF. CDR3 DNA sequence: TGCGCCAGCAGCGTTGACAGGGGCCTCAACACCGGGGAGCTGTTTTTT.

The chain combines TRBV28 with TRBJ1-2, with TRBD1 identical over 7 bases. Germline CDR1 and CDR2: MDHEN and SYDVKM. The CDR3 runs 11 residues. Trimming took 11 bases from V and 8 from J; bases not matched to a gene: 8. CDR3 in DNA: TGTGCCGGAAGGGGCAGGGGGGGCTACACCTTC. It is translated as CAGRGRGGYTF.

The chain recombines TRBV6-6 with TRBJ2-7, with D maybe TRBD1 (6 bases). Looked up from germline, CDR1 is MNHNY and CDR2 is SVGAGI (reference sequence). Trimming stripped 5 bases from V and 3 bases from J, with 14 bases between. This CDR3 is built from 14 residues. The CDR3 sequence is CASSGRQDRYEQYF. The CDR3 region has the DNA TGTGCCAGCAGTGGGAGACAGGACCGCTACGAGCAGTACTTC.

DNA of the CDR3: TGTGCCAGCAGTGAAGGGACAGGGGGCACTGAAGCTTTCTTT. Translation gives CASSEGTGGTEAFF. The V and J genes are TRBV2 and TRBJ1-1, with 10 bases matching TRBD1. This CDR3 is built from 14 residues. J gave up 4 bases and V 1 base, and 0 bases lay outside the gene matches. Germline loops: CDR1 SNHLY, CDR2 FYNNEI.

The rearrangement links TRBV19 to TRBJ1-5; unclear D gene. With 5 bases removed from V and 1 base from J, the gap between germline ends came to 15 bases. This CDR3 spans 16 amino acids. In germline, CDR1 is LNHDA, CDR2 SQIVND (reference sequence). The CDR3 DNA reads as TGTGCCAGTAGTCCCCGACAAGGGAACAGCAATCAGCCCCAGCATTTT. Amino acid sequence: CASSPRQGNSNQPQHF.

The chain links TRBV11-2 to TRBJ2-1; D tentatively reads TRBD1 or TRBD2 (5 bases each). Looked up from germline, CDR1 is SGHAT and CDR2 is FQNNGV. Trimming removed 6 bases at V and 9 bases at J, with 18 bases between. This CDR3 region has 14 residues. CDR3 sequence (DNA): TGTGCCAGCAGTCTTAGAGAGGGGCGCGCTGAGCAGTTCTTC. Its protein product is CASSLREGRAEQFF.